This T cell receptor beta chain was retrieved from a study of cytomegalovirus exposure and HLA in healthy donors. The study ran its PCR with 60 Vbeta and 13 Jbeta primers. Here immunoSEQ multiplex PCR was the method, and the copy in TCRdb shows in-frame clones only, minus some. This sample has roughly 160,000 clones, with about four fifths found just once. General study findings and limits: On later analysis, the bulk of CMV-associated TCR beta chains appeared to be HLA-restricted.

In regard to this clone: Antigen specificity is unknown.

V lost 7 bases and J 3 bases, leaving 7 bases between the germline ends. The germline V gene has CDR1 SNHLY and CDR2 FYNNEI. There are 11 residues in the CDR3. Material: PBMCs. This TCR was sampled from a boy under 10 years old in good health and CMV-seronegative. The J gene is TRBJ2-7, the V gene TRBV2; a possible D gene is TRBD1 (5 bases). CDR3 sequence: CASTDSYEQYF. In DNA form, the CDR3 reads TGTGCCAGCACAGACAGCTACGAGCAGTACTTC. Looking up the rest from reference TRBV2 and TRBJ2-7 gives the full variable domain: EPEVTQTPSHQVTQMGQEVILRCVPISNHLYFYWYRQILGQKVEFLVSFYNNEISEKSEIFDDQFSVERPDGSNFTLKIRSTKLEDSAMYFCASTDSYEQYFGPGTRLTVT.